The T cell receptor beta chain described here comes from a study of blood T cells in healthy people across ages. Overall study results and limits: Unsorted PBMCs blocked a conclusive comparison of naive and antigen-experienced cells. Both higher diversity and more naive CD4+ cells marked long-lived donors when set against aged donors. Roughly linear declines in TCR beta diversity per million T cells occurred with age.

Then a second PCR, running roughly 7 to 12 cycles, was carried out with a sample-barcoded 5' primer and a J-beta primer mix. Each cDNA was tagged by a template-switch adaptor containing 12 random nucleotides. One entry per CDR3 protein results from TCRdb running MiXCR on the 5' RACE reads. The top ten clones hold around a sixth of a sample with about 570,000 distinct CDR3 sequences, 25% to 30% of them seen once. Comments on this clonotype: Its antigen is unidentified.

Specimen: blood. This clonotype originated in a woman in her sixties or seventies in good health.

The CDR3 sequence is CASSSTGTNEQFF. The CDR3 DNA follows: TGCGCCAGCAGCTCAACAGGGACCAATGAGCAGTTCTTC. This chain joins TRBV5-1 and TRBJ2-1; a possible D gene is TRBD1 (6 bases). CDR1 and CDR2 (germline): SGHRS, YFSETQ. Trimming cost V 3 bases and J 6 bases, with 10 bases left between them. This CDR3 region has 13 residues.